Below, 22 T cell receptor beta chains from the same sample are listed, as sequenced in a study of cytotoxic CD8 clonotypes in ibrutinib-treated CLL. Generated by immunoSEQ multiplex PCR, the TCRdb table keeps only in-frame clones and is missing some. The sample contains tens of thousands of clones, over 45% of which appear only once. Sequencing used PBMCs, obtained before ibrutinib treatment. All receptors derive from a human donor with chronic lymphocytic leukemia.

CDR3 bases: TGTGCCAGCAGCTCAAGCGGGGGACGGCAAGAGACCCAGTACTTC. It is translated as CASSSSGGRQETQYF. The genes are TRBV9 and TRBJ2-5, with 8 bases fitting TRBD2. V lost 4 bases and J lost 2; bases outside the gene matches: 7. The germline CDR1 and CDR2 sequences are SGDLS and YYNGEE. The CDR3 runs 15 residues.

The chain links TRBV11-2 to TRBJ2-7; TRBD1 is a possible D gene (6 bases). V was shortened by 5 bases and J by 0 bases, with 17 bases between the two germline ends. The CDR3 runs to 16 residues. Per germline, CDR1 SGHAT and CDR2 FQNNGV. The CDR3 spells CASSPYTGPSSYEQYF. The CDR3 DNA sequence: TGTGCCAGCAGCCCCTACACAGGGCCGAGCTCCTACGAGCAGTACTTC.

This clone was recorded a few times. V usage is TRBV7-9 and J usage is TRBJ2-3; tentatively, D is TRBD1 (6 bases). The CDR3 totals 13 residues. Germline CDR1 and CDR2: SEHNR and FQNEAQ (reference sequence). V was shortened by 5 bases and J by 7 bases, with 13 bases between the two germline ends. CDR3: CASSPRTVNTQYF. CDR3 DNA: TGTGCCAGCAGCCCTAGGACAGTTAATACGCAGTATTTT.

In its sample, this clone was seen a few times. The CDR3, as DNA: TGTGCCAGCTCACCACCGAGGACAGGGAGTGAAAAACTGTTTTTT. It yields the protein CASSPPRTGSEKLFF. This sequence joins TRBV18 and TRBJ1-4; TRBD1 matches 8 bases. CDR1 KGHSH and CDR2 LQKENI come from the germline V gene. The CDR3 extends over 15 amino acids. V lost 0 bases to trimming and J lost 7 bases; unmatched junction nucleotides: 4.

The V gene is TRBV25-1, the J gene TRBJ2-5; D is undetermined. CDR1 and CDR2 (germline): MGHDK, SYGVNS. The CDR3 is 15 residues long. The V gene lost 5 bases and the J gene lost 0 bases, with 13 bases spanning the gap. The CDR3 DNA reads as TGTGCCAGCAGTACCCTTGGACGCGACCAAGAGACCCAGTACTTC. This codes for CASSTLGRDQETQYF. Full variable domain (outside the CDR3, taken from reference TRBV25-1 and TRBJ2-5): EADIYQTPRYLVIGTGKKITLECSQTMGHDKMYWYQQDPGMELHLIHYSYGVNSTEKGDLSSESTVSRIRTEHFPLTLESARPSHTSQYLCASSTLGRDQETQYFGPGTRLLVL.

The rearrangement uses TRBV19 and TRBJ1-4; tentative D call: TRBD1 (5 bases). Germline CDR1 LNHDA, CDR2 SQIVND (reference sequence). The CDR3 sequence is 16 residues long. The V end was cut by 3 bases, the J end by 3 bases, with 14 bases between. In DNA, the CDR3 is TGTGCCAGTAGTATGGGCTGGTCAGGGCCTAATGAAAAACTGTTTTTT. It codes for CASSMGWSGPNEKLFF.

V and J are TRBV30 and TRBJ1-2; TRBD1 is a possible D gene (6 bases). The CDR3 is 13 amino acids. CDR1 and CDR2 (germline): GTSNPN, SVGIG (reference sequence). V lost 4 bases and J 3 bases, leaving 12 bases between the germline ends. The CDR3 reads CAWTGGLDYGYTF. CDR3 DNA: TGTGCCTGGACTGGGGGGCTGGACTATGGCTACACCTTC.

V gene TRBV5-1 combines with J gene TRBJ2-2; D perhaps matches TRBD1 (6 bases). This CDR3 contains 16 residues. Trimming cost V 0 bases and J 0 bases, with 9 bases left between them. Germline V CDR1 and CDR2: SGHRS, YFSETQ. CDR3 protein: CASSLVGQSNTGELFF. The DNA of the CDR3 is TGCGCCAGCAGCTTGGTAGGACAGTCGAACACCGGGGAGCTGTTTTTT.

J is TRBJ2-1 and V is TRBV7-3, with 8 bases lining up with TRBD1. J was trimmed by 5 bases and V by 4 bases; bases with no gene match: 4. CDR1 is SGHTA and CDR2 is FQGTGA in the germline V gene. CDR3 length: 14 residues. The CDR3, as DNA: TGTGCCAGCAGCTCGGGACAGGCTAACAATGAGCAGTTCTTC. Its protein is CASSSGQANNEQFF.

This rearrangement joins TRBV7-3 to TRBJ2-1; 7 bases line up with TRBD2. The CDR3 spans 16 residues. Germline CDR1 reads SGHTA; CDR2 reads FQGTGA. Trimming took 4 bases from V and 2 from J; bases not matched to a gene: 8. CDR3 DNA sequence: TGTGCCAGCAGCTACTCCCAGGGAGGGCCCTACAATGAGCAGTTCTTC. Residues: CASSYSQGGPYNEQFF.

The chain has TRBV19 and TRBJ1-2; D gene ambiguous. CDR1 and CDR2 from the germline V gene are LNHDA and SQIVND (reference sequence). V gave up 5 bases and J gave up 2 bases, with 15 bases separating them. There are 15 residues in the CDR3. In DNA form, the CDR3 reads TGTGCCAGTAGTTCGCCGGGTTCACCGAACTATGGCTACACCTTC. Amino acids: CASSSPGSPNYGYTF.

This chain links TRBV9 with TRBJ2-5; D may be TRBD2 (5 bases). Trimming took off 0 bases at V and 4 bases at J, with 19 bases between the two ends. The CDR3 runs to 17 residues. Per the germline V gene, CDR1 is SGDLS and CDR2 is YYNGEE. CDR3 nucleotides: TGTGCCAGCAGCGTAGGGGTCGGGGTAGGAGGACTAGAGACCCAGTACTTC. Its protein product is CASSVGVGVGGLETQYF. The variable domain in full, completed from reference TRBV9 and TRBJ2-5, reads DSGVTQTPKHLITATGQRVTLRCSPRSGDLSVYWYQQSLDQGLQFLIQYYNGEERAKGNILERFSAQQFPDLHSELNLSSLELGDSALYFCASSVGVGVGGLETQYFGPGTRLLVL.

Here the CDR3 DNA reads TGTGCCAGCAGCTTGGCGGGGCCCCCCACAGATACGCAGTATTTT. This codes for CASSLAGPPTDTQYF. The chain recombines TRBV11-2 with TRBJ2-3, with TRBD2 as a possible D gene (6 bases). The V gene's germline CDR1 is SGHAT and CDR2 FQNNGV. V was clipped by 3 bases and J by 2 bases, with 12 bases between them. The length of the CDR3 is 15 residues. Complete variable domain (other parts from reference TRBV11-2 and TRBJ2-3): EAGVAQSPRYKIIEKRQSVAFWCNPISGHATLYWYQQILGQGPKLLIQFQNNGVVDDSQLPKDRFSAERLKGVDSTLKIQPAKLEDSAVYLCASSLAGPPTDTQYFGPGTRLTVL.

The CDR3 spells CASSRGGVSQETQYF. In DNA, the CDR3 is TGTGCCAGCAGCAGAGGGGGGGTCTCCCAAGAGACCCAGTACTTC. The rearrangement links TRBV7-9 to TRBJ2-5, with D maybe TRBD2 (7 bases). In germline, CDR1 is SEHNR, CDR2 FQNEAQ (reference sequence). The CDR3 length is 15 residues. Between the trimmed V and J ends, which lost 5 bases and 1 base, there was a span of 14 bases.

There are a few counts of this clone. This sequence joins TRBV19 and TRBJ1-5; D remains ambiguous. The CDR3 runs to 13 residues. Germline values: CDR1 LNHDA, CDR2 SQIVND (reference sequence). Deletions cut 6 bases from V and 6 bases from J, with 12 bases between. CDR3 protein: CASSGVMGQPQHF. CDR3 in DNA: TGTGCCAGTAGCGGGGTAATGGGTCAGCCCCAGCATTTT.

This clone was counted only a few times. This chain links TRBV7-2 with TRBJ2-3; D might be TRBD2 (7 bases). Trimming cost V 2 bases and J 2 bases, with 17 bases left between them. In germline, CDR1 is SGHTA, CDR2 FQGNSA. This CDR3 contains 17 residues. This CDR3 reads CASSLSRGAASTDTQYF. Written as DNA, the CDR3 is TGTGCCAGCAGCTTAAGTCGGGGGGCAGCTTCCACAGATACGCAGTATTTT.

The gene calls are TRBV7-3 and TRBJ2-5, with D maybe TRBD1 (7 bases). V shed 1 base and J shed 2 bases, with 11 bases lying between them. The CDR3 is 15 amino acids. Germline V lookup: CDR1 SGHTA, CDR2 FQGTGA. Here the CDR3 DNA reads TGTGCCAGCAGCTTAATGGGGGGACAGCAAGAGACCCAGTACTTC. Amino acids: CASSLMGGQQETQYF.

This clone turned up a few times. This chain joins TRBV5-4 and TRBJ1-5, with D unresolved. Germline V lookup: CDR1 SGHNT, CDR2 YYREEE (reference sequence). The germline V and J ends were trimmed by 1 base and 3 bases, with 8 bases remaining between them. This CDR3 has 14 amino acids. This CDR3 reads CASSLYGFNQPQHF. DNA of the CDR3: TGTGCCAGCAGCTTGTACGGATTCAATCAGCCCCAGCATTTT. The complete variable domain, with remaining parts taken from reference TRBV5-4 and TRBJ1-5, reads ETGVTQSPTHLIKTRGQQVTLRCSSQSGHNTVSWYQQALGQGPQFIFQYYREEENGRGNFPPRFSGLQFPNYSSELNVNALELDDSALYLCASSLYGFNQPQHFGDGTRLSIL.

This clone was seen a handful of times. The V call is TRBV5-1, the J call TRBJ1-2; D is unresolved. This CDR3 is built from 14 residues. V was pared by 4 bases and J by 1 base, with 11 bases between. CDR1 and CDR2 (germline): SGHRS, YFSETQ. The CDR3 DNA sequence: TGCGCCAGCAGCCCTAGGGCAGATAACTATGGCTACACCTTC. This encodes CASSPRADNYGYTF.

This sequence joins TRBV29-1 and TRBJ2-3; TRBD1 agrees at 9 bases. The germline V gene has CDR1 SQVTM and CDR2 ANQGSEA. V gave up 7 bases and J gave up 1 base; unmatched junction bases: 12. This CDR3 comprises 16 residues. CDR3 protein: CSGSQGAWGGTDTQYF. The DNA for the CDR3 is TGCAGCGGCTCACAGGGGGCATGGGGGGGCACAGATACGCAGTATTTT.

The chain recombines TRBV10-3 with TRBJ1-2; D ambiguous. The V gene's germline CDR1 is ENHRY and CDR2 SYGVKD. Trimming pared 7 bases from V and 8 bases from J, leaving 8 bases between. CDR3 length equals 10 residues. In nucleotides, the CDR3 is TGTGCCATCAAGGGAGAAGGCTACACCTTC. Its translation is CAIKGEGYTF.

The genes are TRBV5-1 and TRBJ1-5, with 12 bases identical to TRBD1. The J segment lost 0 bases and the V segment lost 0 bases, leaving 4 bases of the junction unmatched. The CDR3 runs 18 residues. Germline values: CDR1 SGHRS, CDR2 YFSETQ. The CDR3, as DNA: TGCGCCAGCAGCTTGGGGGACAGGGGGCTTGGTAGCAATCAGCCCCAGCATTTT. It encodes CASSLGDRGLGSNQPQHF.